This T cell receptor beta chain stems from a study of blood T cell repertoires in COVID-19. Study details: Italy, Spain and the United States were the sources of the convalescent and acute COVID-19 samples. T cells, B-cell-depleted T cells, or PBMCs supplied cDNA or gDNA.

CDR1 SGHNT and CDR2 YYREEE come from the germline V gene (reference sequence). CDR3 size: 14 residues. V lost 0 bases and J lost 2, with 9 bases in between. Original processing methods: Nucleated cell number was recorded as an estimate derived from reference gene primer amplification. Data came from immunoSEQ multiplex PCR; TCRdb stores just in-frame clones and leaves some out. That table gives V, J and clone size, and the DNA gave D and trimming. The sample lists roughly 280,000 clones, 80% to 90% occurring once. Participants, 18 to 89 years old, spanned under 25 US areas. This sequence joins TRBV5-4 and TRBJ2-7; no definite D call. What was sequenced was PBMCs or T cells enriched from blood (not recorded which). The clonotype comes from a woman aged 25 to 39 with acute COVID-19. CDR3 loop: CASSLGVGAYEQYF. CDR3 coding DNA: TGTGCCAGCAGCTTGGGGGTCGGAGCCTACGAGCAGTACTTC.